This T cell receptor beta chain was identified in a study of identifying expanded T cells in peripheral blood. Data came from immunoSEQ multiplex PCR; TCRdb stores just in-frame clones and leaves some out. The repertoire includes roughly 130,000 clones, approximately 86% of them detected once, and 7% to 10% sits in the top ten. Only a few counts were recorded for this clone. CDR1 is MGHRA, CDR2 YSYEKL, per germline. The V gene lost 1 base and the J gene lost 4 bases, with 16 bases spanning the gap. The CDR3 consists of 17 residues. The chain joins TRBV4-1 to TRBJ1-4; D may be TRBD1 (6 bases). The receptor comes from a person aged 18 to 70 in good health. Sequenced sample: blood. In DNA, the CDR3 is TGCGCCAGCAGCCAAGGACAGGTCAACAACCTTAATGAAAAACTGTTTTTT. This sequence encodes CASSQGQVNNLNEKLFF.